The text below deals with one T cell receptor beta chain. The entry originates in a study of blood T cell repertoires in COVID-19. The wider study: Acute and convalescent COVID-19 specimens originated in the United States, Italy and Spain. From T cells, B-cell-depleted T cells, or PBMCs came the material, which was cDNA or gDNA.

Study processing details: From reference gene primer amplification, estimates of nucleated cell counts were derived. Sequencing was performed with immunoSEQ multiplex PCR; in TCRdb, only in-frame clones are kept and a portion is missing. The D gene and trimming were derived from the DNA, and the V and J assignments and clone size from that table. The profile shows roughly 91,000 clones, almost 85% of them singletons. The CDR3 is 13 residues long. CDR1 is MNHEY and CDR2 is SMNVEV in the germline V gene (reference sequence). V lost 6 bases, J lost 1 base, and 0 bases stayed unmatched. The TCR originated in a woman older than 75 with acute or convalescent COVID-19. The specimen sequenced was peripheral blood. The gene calls are TRBV27 and TRBJ2-7; TRBD2 matches at 10 bases. The CDR3 DNA reads as TGTGCCAGCAGGACTAGCGGGTCCTACGAGCAGTACTTC. The encoded protein is CASRTSGSYEQYF.